These 27 T cell receptor beta chains originate from one sample sequenced in a study of Tregs in tolerant kidney transplant recipients. Here immunoSEQ multiplex PCR was the method, and the copy in TCRdb shows in-frame clones only, minus some. Of tens of thousands of clones listed, roughly 84% were seen once; the top ten hold around 4%. The sequenced sample consisted of CD4+ T cells from blood. These receptors all come from a human donor in good health.

The chain is built from TRBV7-9 and TRBJ2-7, with 10 positions matching TRBD1. The ends lost 5 bases at V and 2 bases at J; junction bases unmatched: 0. The CDR3 is 13 residues long. The V gene's germline CDR1 is SEHNR and CDR2 FQNEAQ (reference sequence). The chain's CDR3 is CASSGTGAYEQYF. The CDR3, as DNA: TGTGCCAGCAGCGGGACAGGGGCCTACGAGCAGTACTTC.

This clone appeared a few times. The V gene is TRBV15, the J gene TRBJ2-2; TRBD2 matches 11 bases. V gave up 2 bases and J gave up 0 bases; unmatched junction bases: 11. In germline, CDR1 is LNHNV, CDR2 YYDKDF (reference sequence). The CDR3 consists of 20 residues. The CDR3 nucleotides read TGTGCCACCAGCAGACGAGGCCTTAGCGGGGGGGTGGCGAACACCGGGGAGCTGTTTTTT. Protein: CATSRRGLSGGVANTGELFF.

The chain couples TRBV6-7 to TRBJ2-3; D unclear. TRBV6-7 is known as an ORF, though its function is uncertain. This CDR3 has 12 amino acids. Trimming pared 5 bases from V and 4 bases from J, leaving 7 bases between. Here the CDR3 reads CASSNGSDTQYF. CDR3 bases: TGTGCCAGCAGTAACGGGTCAGATACGCAGTATTTT.

The V and J genes are TRBV7-2 and TRBJ1-5; TRBD1 might be the D (5 bases). V was cut by 1 base and J by 7 bases, with 8 bases left in between. From germline, CDR1 is SGHTA and CDR2 FQGNSA. The CDR3 totals 13 residues. DNA of the CDR3: TGTGCCAGCAGCTTAGACTGGGGCCAGCCCCAGCATTTT. Translated: CASSLDWGQPQHF.

The chain recombines TRBV15 with TRBJ2-7; TRBD2 matches 12 bases. This CDR3 is built from 16 residues. The J segment lost 4 bases and the V segment lost 3 bases, leaving 7 bases of the junction unmatched. Germline assignment: CDR1 LNHNV and CDR2 YYDKDF (reference sequence). Here the CDR3 reads CATSSRLAGGPYEQYF. Here the CDR3 DNA reads TGTGCCACCAGCAGTCGGCTAGCGGGAGGGCCATACGAGCAGTACTTC.

The chain has TRBV7-9 and TRBJ2-7; 7 nucleotides line up with TRBD1. The CDR3 has 14 amino acids. The V gene end was trimmed by 6 bases and the J gene end by 6 bases; junction bases not matched to a gene: 11. The germline gives CDR1 SEHNR, CDR2 FQNEAQ (reference sequence). The CDR3 loop is CASRHRGGFGEQYF. The CDR3, as DNA: TGTGCCAGCAGACACAGGGGTGGGTTCGGCGAGCAGTACTTC.

The rearrangement links TRBV6-1 to TRBJ1-5, with a possible D match to TRBD1 (5 bases). Germline CDR1 and CDR2: MNHNS and SASEGT. This CDR3 is built from 14 residues. V shed 4 bases and J shed 5 bases, with 12 bases lying between them. CDR3 amino acids: CASSGQGGDQPQHF. CDR3 in DNA: TGTGCCAGCAGTGGGCAGGGTGGGGATCAGCCCCAGCATTTT.

This clone has only a few counts. This chain connects TRBV5-4 to TRBJ2-7; 11 nucleotides agree with TRBD1. CDR1 and CDR2 (germline): SGHNT, YYREEE (reference sequence). The ends lost 0 bases at V and 6 bases at J; junction bases unmatched: 8. The CDR3 runs 16 residues. DNA for the CDR3: TGTGCCAGCAGCTTGGCCGGGACAGGGGGTTTCGTCGAGCAGTACTTC. Translated, it gives CASSLAGTGGFVEQYF.

This chain uses TRBV7-2 with TRBJ2-7; TRBD2 is a possible D gene (6 bases). CDR1 SGHTA and CDR2 FQGNSA come from the germline V gene. V was clipped by 5 bases and J by 5 bases, with 16 bases between them. CDR3 length: 14 residues. The CDR3, as DNA: TGTGCCAGCAGCGAGGACGGAGGGCGCGACGAGCAGTACTTC. Amino acid sequence: CASSEDGGRDEQYF. The full variable domain, with the rest looked up from reference TRBV7-2 and TRBJ2-7, is GAGVSQSPSNKVTEKGKDVELRCDPISGHTALYWYRQSLGQGLEFLIYFQGNSAPDKSGLPSDRFSAERTGGSVSTLTIQRTQQEDSAVYLCASSEDGGRDEQYFGPGTRLTVT.

This clone was found once. The rearrangement joins TRBV2 to TRBJ1-1; 7 bases are a match to TRBD1. The V gene end was trimmed by 8 bases and the J gene end by 5 bases; junction bases not matched to a gene: 8. CDR3 size: 13 residues. Germline V gene data show CDR1 as SNHLY and CDR2 as FYNNEI. The DNA of the CDR3 is TGTGCCAGCCTTGACAGGGTTGGGACTGAAGCTTTCTTT. Protein product: CASLDRVGTEAFF.

This clone was recorded a few times. The chain links TRBV15 to TRBJ2-3, with D unclear. V lost 3 bases and J lost 2, with 15 bases in between. Per germline, CDR1 LNHNV and CDR2 YYDKDF (reference sequence). The CDR3 is 16 residues long. The CDR3 DNA follows: TGTGCCACCAGCAGGGGGTTTCCGGCCCACACAGATACGCAGTATTTT. Amino acids: CATSRGFPAHTDTQYF.

This clone was counted between two and nine times. V and J are TRBV19 and TRBJ2-3; no clear D gene. Germline CDR1 reads LNHDA; CDR2 reads SQIVND (reference sequence). Trimming took 4 bases from V and 4 from J, leaving 15 bases between them. The CDR3 is made up of 15 amino acids. This chain's CDR3 is CASSSGGHGADTQYF. CDR3 coding DNA: TGTGCCAGTAGTAGTGGCGGCCATGGGGCAGATACGCAGTATTTT.

The rearrangement links TRBV9 to TRBJ1-5; 7 positions agree with TRBD1. V lost 3 bases and J lost 1; bases outside the gene matches: 1. Germline CDR1 is SGDLS and CDR2 is YYNGEE. The CDR3 spans 14 residues. The CDR3 DNA reads as TGTGCCAGCAGCGCGACAGGGAGCAATCAGCCCCAGCATTTT. Translating it yields CASSATGSNQPQHF.

The chain combines TRBV6-5 with TRBJ1-1, with D possibly matching TRBD1 (6 bases). The germline V gene encodes CDR1 MNHEY and CDR2 SVGAGI. The CDR3 length is 13 residues. V gave up 4 bases and J gave up 11 bases, with 17 bases separating them. CDR3 bases: TGTGCCAGCAGTTTCGGACAGACTGGTGTGGCTTTCTTT. The encoded protein is CASSFGQTGVAFF.

In its sample, this clone was seen once. The genes are TRBV27 and TRBJ2-2; 8 bases are a match to TRBD2. The length of the CDR3 is 16 residues. Trimming took 5 bases from V and 1 from J; bases not matched to a gene: 6. Germline values: CDR1 MNHEY, CDR2 SMNVEV (reference sequence). Here the CDR3 DNA reads TGTGCCAGCAGTCCTGAAAGCGGGAGGAACACCGGGGAGCTGTTTTTT. Translated: CASSPESGRNTGELFF.

The chain combines TRBV18 with TRBJ1-2; TRBD1 is a possible D gene (5 bases). Germline lookup yields CDR1 KGHSH and CDR2 LQKENI. The germline V and J ends were trimmed by 2 bases and 5 bases, with 24 bases remaining between them. This CDR3 spans 18 amino acids. CDR3 residues: CASSPFSARQIMKYGYTF. CDR3 DNA sequence: TGTGCCAGCTCACCATTCTCTGCAAGACAGATTATGAAATATGGCTACACCTTC.

The J gene is TRBJ1-2, the V gene TRBV10-2; D not certain. Trimming shortened V by 7 bases and J by 0 bases, and 9 bases separated the two germline ends. Germline V lookup: CDR1 WSHSY, CDR2 SAAADI. The CDR3 length is 13 residues. CDR3 DNA: TGCGCCAGCACCATGACAACTAACTATGGCTACACCTTC. Translation gives CASTMTTNYGYTF.

J is TRBJ2-7 and V is TRBV5-1, with 10 nucleotides matching TRBD2. The CDR3 runs to 16 residues. Unmatched junction bases numbered 3, after V lost 0 bases and J lost 0 bases. Germline CDR1 and CDR2: SGHRS and YFSETQ. The CDR3: CASSLDLAGGSYEQYF. Here the CDR3 DNA reads TGCGCCAGCAGCTTGGACTTAGCGGGAGGCTCCTACGAGCAGTACTTC.

The chain has TRBV14 and TRBJ1-3; D not resolved. The CDR3 has 16 amino acids. The germline V and J ends were trimmed by 0 bases and 0 bases, with 9 bases remaining between them. Germline-derived CDR1 and CDR2 are SGHDN and FVKESK. The CDR3 DNA sequence: TGTGCCAGCAGCCAAGAGCGGGTCTACTCTGGAAACACCATATATTTT. Translating it yields CASSQERVYSGNTIYF.

The chain joins TRBV30 to TRBJ2-3; tentatively, D is TRBD1 (5 bases). Germline values: CDR1 GTSNPN, CDR2 SVGIG (reference sequence). V was pared by 1 base and J by 7 bases, with 18 bases between. The CDR3 has 15 amino acids. In DNA form, the CDR3 reads TGTGCCTGGAGTGGGGTTAGAGTTTCAGGGTATACGCAGTATTTT. Residues: CAWSGVRVSGYTQYF.

The chain links TRBV6-1 to TRBJ2-1; perhaps TRBD1 as D (6 bases). Germline lookup yields CDR1 MNHNS and CDR2 SASEGT. CDR3 length: 16 amino acids. V was pared by 3 bases and J by 4 bases, with 16 bases between. The CDR3 DNA reads TGTGCCAGCAGTGAGCCCACAGGGCCCAAATACAATGAGCAGTTCTTC. Translated, it gives CASSEPTGPKYNEQFF.

The chain employs TRBV9 and TRBJ2-1; 15 nucleotides line up with TRBD2. Unmatched junction bases numbered 7, after V lost 4 bases and J lost 8 bases. The V gene's germline CDR1 is SGDLS and CDR2 YYNGEE. The CDR3 length is 16 residues. CDR3 bases: TGTGCCAGCAGCATCTCCGGGACTAGCGGGGGGCATGAGCAGTTCTTC. Protein product: CASSISGTSGGHEQFF.

This chain joins TRBV19 and TRBJ2-1, with D tentatively TRBD1 (5 bases). The V end lost 3 bases, the J end lost 9 bases, and 15 bases lay between the germline ends. The germline gives CDR1 LNHDA, CDR2 SQIVND (reference sequence). This CDR3 is 14 amino acids long. The CDR3 sequence: CASSISRAAPEQFF. DNA for the CDR3: TGTGCCAGTAGTATCAGCAGGGCGGCCCCTGAGCAGTTCTTC.

In its sample, this clone was seen once. V usage is TRBV5-1 and J usage is TRBJ2-2; a possible D gene is TRBD1 (6 bases). The ends were cut back, 4 bases at V and 2 bases at J, with 12 bases in the middle. There are 15 residues in the CDR3. In germline, CDR1 is SGHRS, CDR2 YFSETQ. In nucleotides, the CDR3 is TGCGCCAGCAGCGTCCGGGACACCAACACCGGGGAGCTGTTTTTT. It yields the protein CASSVRDTNTGELFF.

This sequence joins TRBV7-2 and TRBJ1-2; tentatively, D is TRBD1 (5 bases). This CDR3 comprises 13 residues. Germline loops: CDR1 SGHTA, CDR2 FQGNSA. Trimming took off 4 bases at V and 7 bases at J, with 13 bases between the two ends. CDR3 sequence reads: CASSYEGMSGYTF. CDR3 DNA: TGTGCCAGCAGCTATGAGGGGATGAGTGGCTACACCTTC.

V is TRBV13 and J is TRBJ2-7; TRBD1 might be the D (6 bases). The CDR3 covers 18 residues. Germline-derived CDR1 and CDR2 are PRHDT and FYEKMQ (reference sequence). V lost 4 bases to trimming and J lost 5 bases, with 27 bases between them. The CDR3 loop reads CASSSLKFKQGSRDEQYF. In DNA form, the CDR3 reads TGTGCCAGCAGCTCCCTCAAATTCAAACAGGGATCCCGGGACGAGCAGTACTTC.

This sequence joins TRBV20-1 and TRBJ2-1, with D possibly TRBD2 on 6 matching bases. Trimming removed 4 bases at V and 6 bases at J, with 7 bases between. Germline CDR1 and CDR2: DFQATT and SNEGSKA (reference sequence). CDR3 length: 11 residues. This CDR3 reads CSAKLANEQFF. Here the CDR3 DNA reads TGCAGTGCTAAACTAGCCAATGAGCAGTTCTTC.